One and the same sample provided the 11 T cell receptor beta chains below, sequenced in a study of control samples from healthy donors and cancer patients. Clones were read by immunoSEQ multiplex PCR, and TCRdb kept only the in-frame ones, dropping some. Among 150,000 to 200,000 clones, roughly 94% were seen once, and the ten largest hold about 14%. The specimen sequenced was PBMCs. These receptors were obtained from a man aged 55 to 69 with colorectal cancer.

This chain uses TRBV7-2 with TRBJ2-3; 9 nucleotides agree with TRBD2. The CDR3 covers 15 residues. Germline CDR1 is SGHTA and CDR2 is FQGNSA. With V trimmed by 5 bases and J by 2 bases, 5 bases remained unmatched. The CDR3 loop is CASSRRLADTDTQYF. CDR3 nucleotide sequence: TGTGCCAGCAGCAGAAGACTAGCGGACACAGATACGCAGTATTTT.

The chain combines TRBV6-1 with TRBJ2-5, with D unclear. Germline V gene sequence: CDR1 MNHNS, CDR2 SASEGT. CDR3 length: 14 amino acids. Trimming took 2 bases from V and 2 from J, leaving 9 bases between them. CDR3 region: CASSEKIRQETQYF. CDR3 sequence (DNA): TGTGCCAGCAGTGAAAAGATTCGACAAGAGACCCAGTACTTC.

This clone appeared a single time. The V call is TRBV7-2, the J call TRBJ2-3, with D perhaps assigned TRBD1 or TRBD2 (6 bases each). The germline CDR1 and CDR2 sequences are SGHTA and FQGNSA. The CDR3 consists of 16 residues. Deletions cut 5 bases from V and 2 bases from J, with 17 bases between. The CDR3 coding sequence is TGTGCCAGCAGCCCCATGGGGGGCGGGTCCACAGATACGCAGTATTTT. Amino acid sequence: CASSPMGGGSTDTQYF.

The genes are TRBV9 and TRBJ1-3; D gene unclear. The CDR3 length is 15 residues. Germline lookup yields CDR1 SGDLS and CDR2 YYNGEE. V was shortened by 3 bases and J by 1 base, with 11 bases between the two germline ends. The CDR3 DNA reads TGTGCCAGCAGCGACCGGACGGATTCTGGAAACACCATATATTTT. Encoded protein: CASSDRTDSGNTIYF.

The genes are TRBV6-6 and TRBJ2-5; no clear D. V lost 0 bases and J 2 bases, leaving 10 bases between the germline ends. This CDR3 has 15 residues. The germline CDR1 and CDR2 sequences are MNHNY and SVGAGI (reference sequence). CDR3 residues: CASSYSTAVQETQYF. The CDR3 DNA is TGTGCCAGCAGTTACTCCACAGCAGTACAAGAGACCCAGTACTTC.

This clone was recorded only once. At one of its ends the junction is not consistent with the germline gene, which may arise from a read error. The same CDR3 also results from other DNA sequences found in this sample. The chain joins TRBV27 to TRBJ2-2; D may match TRBD1 or TRBD2 (6 bases each). CDR3 length: 15 amino acids. Germline V lookup: CDR1 MNHEY, CDR2 SMNVEV (reference sequence). CDR3 region: CASSLPGANTGELFF. The CDR3 bases are TGTGCCAGCAGTTTACCGGGGGCGAATACCGGGGAGCTGTTTTTT.

This chain connects TRBV19 to TRBJ2-5; 8 bases agree with TRBD2. The CDR3 is 16 residues long. The V and J ends lost 5 bases and 2 bases, in that order; junction bases with no gene match: 10. CDR1 and CDR2 (germline): LNHDA, SQIVND (reference sequence). CDR3 region: CASSPRGSGVQETQYF. The CDR3, as DNA: TGTGCCAGTAGTCCTCGGGGTAGCGGGGTACAAGAGACCCAGTACTTC.

This clone was seen a single time. The chain is built from TRBV10-1 and TRBJ1-1; perhaps TRBD1 as D (5 bases). The CDR3 runs 15 residues. From germline, CDR1 is WNHNN and CDR2 SYGVQD (reference sequence). V was trimmed by 0 bases and J by 4 bases, leaving 12 bases between them. The CDR3 protein is CASSESQGAATEAFF. The CDR3, as DNA: TGCGCCAGCAGTGAGTCGCAAGGGGCGGCCACTGAAGCTTTCTTT.

With regard to this clone: The junction shows a germline mismatch at one end, possibly a read error. This chain connects TRBV27 to TRBJ2-7; a possible D gene is TRBD2 (6 bases). There are 18 residues in the CDR3. Germline V gene sequence: CDR1 MNHEY, CDR2 SMNVEV (reference sequence). As DNA, the CDR3 is TGTGCCGGCAGTTTATCGGCCTCCGGGACTCAATTTAACTACGAGCAGTACTTC. The encoded protein is CAGSLSASGTQFNYEQYF.

The chain recombines TRBV4-1 with TRBJ1-2; D remains unclear. The germline gives CDR1 MGHRA, CDR2 YSYEKL. The CDR3 has 13 residues. V lost 0 bases, J lost 5 bases, and 7 bases lay in between. The CDR3 DNA reads as TGCGCCAGCAGCCAAGATGGACCTTATGGCTACACCTTC. Amino acids: CASSQDGPYGYTF.

This chain uses TRBV6-1 with TRBJ2-7; no reliable D call. There are 12 residues in the CDR3. In germline, CDR1 is MNHNS, CDR2 SASEGT. V gave up 3 bases and J gave up 4 bases, with 7 bases separating them. As DNA, the CDR3 is TGTGCCAGCAGTGACACAGTTTACGAGCAGTACTTC. Encoded protein: CASSDTVYEQYF.